What follows are 26 T cell receptor beta chains derived from one specimen sequenced in a study of regulatory T cells in long-lasting Graves disease. Both iRepertoire HTBI primers and Arm-PCR of CDR3 regions were used to build the TCR beta libraries. TCRdb ran MiXCR on the multiplex PCR reads and lists one entry per CDR3 protein. This repertoire shows roughly 500,000 distinct CDR3 sequences, roughly 12% found once; its top ten account for about 9.1%. Time point denoted: newly diagnosed GD, antithyroid drugs for less than 3 months. After RNA was extracted from PBMCs, the TCR library was made from it. These same records also appear under a second study, on T cells in Graves' hyperthyroidism and ophthalmopathy.

The specimen was peripheral blood mononuclear cells (PBMCs), collected at new diagnosis, from a patient treated with antithyroid drugs. These receptors came from a man between 25 and 39 years old with Graves disease.

The V gene is TRBV4-2, the J gene TRBJ2-3; no reliable D call. Germline V gene lookup returns CDR1 LGHNA and CDR2 YNFKEQ. The CDR3 runs to 15 residues. V lost 0 bases and J 0 bases, leaving 7 bases between the germline ends. CDR3 loop: CASSQDPSSTDTQYF. As DNA, the CDR3 is TGTGCCAGCAGCCAAGACCCGTCAAGCACAGATACGCAGTATTTT.

A few counts support this clonotype. The chain carries TRBV3-1 and TRBJ2-7; 10 bases map to TRBD2. This CDR3 contains 14 residues. Losses at the gene ends were 3 bases for V and 4 bases for J; bases not matched to a gene: 3. The germline V gene has CDR1 LGHDT and CDR2 YNNKEL (reference sequence). The CDR3 loop is CASSHGTSAYEQYF. CDR3 DNA: TGTGCCAGCAGCCATGGGACTAGCGCATACGAGCAGTACTTC.

This chain uses TRBV11-2 with TRBJ2-3; the D gene is possibly TRBD2 (6 bases). Looked up from germline, CDR1 is SGHAT and CDR2 is FQNNGV. The V end was cut by 3 bases, the J end by 2 bases, with 9 bases between. The CDR3 has 14 amino acids. The DNA of the CDR3 is TGTGCCAGCAGCTTGGGACTCATCACAGATACGCAGTATTTT. Its protein is CASSLGLITDTQYF.

This clonotype was detected ten times or more. This chain links TRBV20-1 with TRBJ2-7, with D tentatively TRBD2 (6 bases). Trimming stripped 3 bases from V and 5 bases from J, with 23 bases between. The CDR3 contains 16 residues. Per the germline V gene, CDR1 is DFQATT and CDR2 is SNEGSKA (reference sequence). This chain's CDR3 is CSARESRDPGVDEQYF. CDR3 sequence (DNA): TGCAGTGCTAGGGAGAGCCGGGATCCGGGAGTGGACGAGCAGTACTTC.

To note about this clonotype: One end of the junction fails to match germline, which may point to a read error. The rearrangement joins TRBV2 to TRBJ1-6; D uncertain. The germline CDR1 and CDR2 sequences are SNHLY and FYNNEI. CDR3 size: 17 residues. In DNA, the CDR3 is TGTGCCAGCAGTGAAGGGTACCCGGGCTCCAATAATTCACCCCTCCACTTT. This encodes CASSEGYPGSNNSPLHF.

This clonotype was found a few times. The rearrangement uses TRBV19 and TRBJ2-7; D is undetermined. V was shortened by 1 base and J by 0 bases, with 7 bases between the two germline ends. CDR3 size: 14 residues. Germline CDR1 is LNHDA and CDR2 is SQIVND (reference sequence). The CDR3 DNA follows: TGTGCCAGTAGTATAGGGCCGTACTCCTACGAGCAGTACTTC. Amino acid sequence: CASSIGPYSYEQYF.

In regard to this clonotype: A much more abundant neighbour one base away suggests this may be a read error. This chain connects TRBV20-1 to TRBJ2-1; 12 bases fit TRBD2. This CDR3 contains 15 residues. The V segment lost 7 bases and the J segment 3 bases; nucleotides outside the gene matches: 7. Germline values: CDR1 DFQATT, CDR2 SNEGSKA (reference sequence). CDR3 nucleotide sequence: TGCAGTGACTTACTAGCGGGAGGCTTCTACAATGAGCAGTTCTTC. Its translation: CSDLLAGGFYNEQFF.

In regard to this clonotype: Only one base separates this from a far larger clonotype, so it likely reflects a read error. V is TRBV2 and J is TRBJ2-7; perhaps TRBD1 as D (5 bases). The J call is in doubt because the DNA end fits TRBJ2-1 better. CDR1 and CDR2 from the germline V gene are SNHLY and FYNNEI. The CDR3 covers 13 residues. CDR3 sequence: CASISQGRNKQFF. DNA for the CDR3: TGTGCCAGCATAAGCCAGGGAAGAAATAAGCAGTTCTTC.

This clonotype was detected ten times or more. The V call is TRBV30, the J call TRBJ1-5; 8 bases agree with TRBD1. J gave up 7 bases and V 7 bases, and 6 bases lay outside the gene matches. Germline lookup yields CDR1 GTSNPN and CDR2 SVGIG (reference sequence). The CDR3 has 12 residues. This chain's CDR3 is CASDREGQPQHF. CDR3 coding DNA: TGTGCCTCGGACAGGGAGGGACAGCCCCAGCATTTT.

This clonotype appeared many times. The chain recombines TRBV7-9 with TRBJ2-5; TRBD2 agrees at 8 bases. The CDR3 is 14 residues long. CDR1 SEHNR and CDR2 FQNEAQ come from the germline V gene (reference sequence). V was pared by 3 bases and J by 1 base, with 1 base of the junction left unmatched. The CDR3 spells CASSLREVQETQYF. The CDR3 bases are TGTGCCAGCAGCTTGCGGGAGGTCCAAGAGACCCAGTACTTC.

The chain joins TRBV30 to TRBJ1-1; a weak D match, TRBD1 (5 bases). CDR3 length: 11 amino acids. Germline assignment: CDR1 GTSNPN and CDR2 SVGIG (reference sequence). V lost 2 bases and J 11 bases, leaving 12 bases between the germline ends. The CDR3, as DNA: TGTGCCTGGAGTACCAGACAGTGTGCTTTCTTT. This gives the protein CAWSTRQCAFF.

This clonotype was observed a handful of times. This chain joins TRBV6-1 and TRBJ2-1; D call uncertain. V shed 5 bases and J shed 0 bases, with 11 bases lying between them. The CDR3 has 15 residues. Germline assignment: CDR1 MNHNS and CDR2 SASEGT. For the CDR3, the DNA is TGTGCCAGCAGTCTGATAGGTGGCTCCTACAATGAGCAGTTCTTC. Protein product: CASSLIGGSYNEQFF.

The chain carries TRBV14 and TRBJ2-2; D is undetermined. The length of the CDR3 is 15 residues. Germline V gene lookup returns CDR1 SGHDN and CDR2 FVKESK. Trimming removed 1 base from V and 5 bases from J, with 11 bases in between. The CDR3 DNA reads as TGTGCCAGCAGCCAAGGCTCAGTCGGGACCGGGGAGCTGTTTTTT. It codes for CASSQGSVGTGELFF.

The CDR3 sequence: CASSLGGTVMNTEAFF. As DNA, the CDR3 is TGTGCCAGCAGCTTGGGGGGTACAGTAATGAACACTGAAGCTTTCTTT. The chain employs TRBV5-5 and TRBJ1-1; unclear D gene. The germline V gene encodes CDR1 SGHKS and CDR2 YYEKEE (reference sequence). Trimming pared 0 bases from V and 0 bases from J, leaving 12 bases between. The CDR3 spans 16 residues.

Ten or more counts support this clonotype. The V and J genes are TRBV11-2 and TRBJ1-2; D may be TRBD1 (6 bases). There are 14 residues in the CDR3. Germline CDR1 and CDR2: SGHAT and FQNNGV. The V and J ends lost 4 bases and 4 bases respectively, with 13 bases between them. The CDR3 is CASSSGGPIYGYTF. The CDR3 nucleotides are TGTGCCAGCAGCTCCGGGGGCCCCATCTATGGCTACACCTTC.

The chain uses TRBV7-6 and TRBJ1-4; 7 positions agree with TRBD1. This CDR3 is 15 amino acids long. Germline values: CDR1 SGHVS, CDR2 FNYEAQ. J was trimmed by 4 bases and V by 5 bases; bases with no gene match: 7. CDR3 amino acids: CASSPGTVVNEKLFF. The DNA for the CDR3 is TGTGCCAGCAGCCCCGGGACAGTTGTTAATGAAAAACTGTTTTTT.

Ten or more counts support this clonotype. Relative to the germline gene, one junction end is altered; a read error may explain this. V gene TRBV2 combines with J gene TRBJ2-7; 13 bases line up with TRBD2. Germline loops: CDR1 SNHLY, CDR2 FYNNEI. The CDR3 is made up of 15 amino acids. The CDR3 DNA is TGTGCCAGCAGGGAAGGGACTAGCGGGACCCACGAGCAGTACTTC. It codes for CASREGTSGTHEQYF.

Only a few counts were recorded for this clonotype. J is TRBJ2-5 and V is TRBV20-1, with TRBD1 matching over 9 bases. There are 15 residues in the CDR3. From germline, CDR1 is DFQATT and CDR2 SNEGSKA (reference sequence). V gave up 1 base and J gave up 3 bases; unmatched junction bases: 6. CDR3 in amino acids: CSARGQTGGKETQYF. CDR3 coding DNA: TGCAGTGCTAGAGGTCAAACAGGGGGCAAAGAGACCCAGTACTTC.

This clonotype came up many times. The J gene is TRBJ2-5, the V gene TRBV7-6, with D possibly being TRBD2 (7 bases). V lost 5 bases and J 2 bases, leaving 18 bases between the germline ends. CDR1 and CDR2 from the germline V gene are SGHVS and FNYEAQ. The CDR3 loop spans 16 amino acids. The CDR3 DNA sequence: TGTGCCAGCAGCGTGGAGGCGGGGGCACCACAAGAGACCCAGTACTTC. Residues: CASSVEAGAPQETQYF.

This clonotype was detected many times. The chain has TRBV5-1 and TRBJ2-7; D is perhaps TRBD2 (6 bases). CDR1 and CDR2 (germline): SGHRS, YFSETQ. V gave up 0 bases and J gave up 1 base, with 11 bases separating them. CDR3 length equals 15 residues. CDR3 nucleotides: TGCGCCAGCAGCTTGGAGCCTAGCGCATCCTACGAGCAGTACTTC. Amino acids: CASSLEPSASYEQYF.

The sample holds many counts of this clonotype. The J gene is TRBJ2-7, the V gene TRBV6-1, with TRBD1 matching 9 bases. This CDR3 contains 13 residues. Per germline, CDR1 MNHNS and CDR2 SASEGT. V was pared by 6 bases and J by 5 bases, with 5 bases of the junction left unmatched. The CDR3 DNA sequence: TGTGCCAGCAGGGAGGGACAGGGTGACGAGCAGTACTTC. Its translation is CASREGQGDEQYF.

In DNA form, the CDR3 reads TGTGCCAGCAGCCCCACCTTTGATGGGAGGGCCGCCGGGGAGCTGTTTTTT. Encoded protein: CASSPTFDGRAAGELFF. The genes are TRBV7-3 and TRBJ2-2; 7 bases fit TRBD2. V gave up 5 bases and J gave up 6 bases; unmatched junction bases: 15. Germline assignment: CDR1 SGHTA and CDR2 FQGTGA. The CDR3 runs to 17 residues. Looking up the rest from reference TRBV7-3 and TRBJ2-2 gives the full variable domain: GAGVSQTPSNKVTEKGKYVELRCDPISGHTALYWYRQSLGQGPEFLIYFQGTGAADDSGLPNDRFFAVRPEGSVSTLKIQRTERGDSAVYLCASSPTFDGRAAGELFFGEGSRLTVL.

This clonotype was observed at least ten times. This chain connects TRBV27 to TRBJ1-5; D possibly corresponds to TRBD1 (5 bases). The V gene's germline CDR1 is MNHEY and CDR2 SMNVEV (reference sequence). The CDR3 has 13 amino acids. V lost 7 bases and J lost 7, with 14 bases in between. CDR3 loop: CASNKVGGQPQHF. CDR3 bases: TGTGCCAGCAACAAAGTCGGGGGGCAGCCCCAGCATTTT.

This clonotype was observed many times. The V gene is TRBV10-3, the J gene TRBJ2-7; weak D call: TRBD2 (6 bases). The V end lost 10 bases, the J end lost 7 bases, and 20 bases lay between the germline ends. Looked up from germline, CDR1 is ENHRY and CDR2 is SYGVKD. CDR3 length equals 13 residues. CDR3 region: CATSFGASEEQYF. The CDR3 DNA follows: TGTGCCACGTCATTCGGGGCTAGCGAAGAGCAGTACTTC.

This clonotype has a count of ten or more. The gene calls are TRBV30 and TRBJ1-2, with D possibly TRBD1 on 5 matching bases. V lost 8 bases to trimming and J lost 3 bases, with 13 bases between them. Looked up from germline, CDR1 is GTSNPN and CDR2 is SVGIG (reference sequence). The CDR3 has 12 amino acids. The CDR3 spells CASLGADYGYTF. Written as DNA, the CDR3 is TGTGCCAGCTTAGGGGCGGACTATGGCTACACCTTC.

This clonotype was observed many times. This rearrangement joins TRBV6-5 to TRBJ2-3, with a weak D call TRBD2 (5 bases). V lost 2 bases, J lost 5 bases, and 11 bases lay in between. CDR3 size: 14 residues. The germline V gene encodes CDR1 MNHEY and CDR2 SVGAGI. CDR3 nucleotides: TGTGCCAGCAGTTACGGTTTACGGGGAGATACGCAGTATTTT. Protein product: CASSYGLRGDTQYF.